The 26 T cell receptor beta chains given below trace back to one sample, sequenced in a study of T-cell reconstitution after alpha-beta-depleted transplantation in children. Preparation of the TCRbeta library involved a method that used unique molecular identifiers. TCRdb analysed the PCR reads with MiXCR anew, one entry per CDR3 protein. This table has roughly 74,000 distinct CDR3 sequences, 15% to 20% appearing once. The starting material was PBMCs, mostly from graft donor cells, obtained 360 days after TCRalphabeta/CD19-depleted stem cell transplant. The receptor set was obtained from a male patient between 2 and 10 years old who had a stem cell transplant for acute lymphoblastic leukemia, so the T cells may come from the graft donor.

DNA for the CDR3: TGTGCCAGCAGCGGCGTTGGTAGCGGGACGCAGTATTTT. Protein: CASSGVGSGTQYF. V is TRBV5-6 and J is TRBJ2-3, with TRBD2 identical over 7 bases. The CDR3 sequence is 13 residues long. Germline V lookup: CDR1 SGHDT, CDR2 YYEEEE. The ends lost 4 bases at V and 9 bases at J; junction bases unmatched: 8.

This clonotype was seen a few times. The rearrangement links TRBV3-1 to TRBJ2-1; 9 bases match TRBD2. CDR1 and CDR2 from the germline V gene are LGHDT and YNNKEL (reference sequence). The J segment lost 5 bases and the V segment lost 2 bases, leaving 4 bases of the junction unmatched. The CDR3 loop spans 15 amino acids. CDR3 in DNA: TGTGCCAGCAGCCAAACGACTAGCGGAAACAATGAGCAGTTCTTC. Its translation is CASSQTTSGNNEQFF.

This chain uses TRBV2 with TRBJ2-5; D may be TRBD2 (5 bases). Trimming left V 6 bases short and J 4 bases short, with 9 bases between. The CDR3 totals 12 residues. The V gene's germline CDR1 is SNHLY and CDR2 FYNNEI. CDR3 sequence: CASREVTETQYF. CDR3 DNA sequence: TGTGCCAGCAGGGAGGTTACAGAGACCCAGTACTTC.

The rearrangement links TRBV25-1 to TRBJ1-4, with D tentatively TRBD1 (6 bases). The CDR3 is 15 amino acids. V lost 0 bases and J 5 bases, leaving 10 bases between the germline ends. The germline CDR1 and CDR2 sequences are MGHDK and SYGVNS. The CDR3 bases are TGTGCCAGCAGTGAATATAGGGGGAAGAATGAAAAACTGTTTTTT. Translating it yields CASSEYRGKNEKLFF.

This clonotype has a handful of counts. V gene TRBV4-2 combines with J gene TRBJ2-1; 11 bases are a match to TRBD2. CDR1 LGHNA and CDR2 YNFKEQ come from the germline V gene. V dropped 2 bases and J dropped 6; count of bases not matched to a gene: 9. CDR3 length equals 17 residues. The CDR3 DNA follows: TGTGCCAGCAGCCAACGGCCCATAGCGGGAGGGCCCAATGAGCAGTTCTTC. It specifies CASSQRPIAGGPNEQFF.

The rearrangement links TRBV10-3 to TRBJ2-7; D is perhaps TRBD2 (5 bases). The CDR3 is 15 amino acids. Germline V CDR1 and CDR2: ENHRY, SYGVKD. Trimming left V 0 bases short and J 5 bases short, with 14 bases between. The CDR3 loop reads CAISESLGSLHEQYF. The CDR3 coding sequence is TGTGCCATCAGTGAGTCATTAGGGAGTCTCCACGAGCAGTACTTC.

This clonotype showed up just a few times. V gene TRBV5-1 combines with J gene TRBJ1-3; D call uncertain. V dropped 4 bases and J dropped 7 bases, with 15 bases sitting between them. This CDR3 spans 14 amino acids. Germline CDR1 is SGHRS and CDR2 is YFSETQ. The DNA of the CDR3 is TGCGCCAGCAGCCAACGACCGGGAGGCAACACCATATATTTT. Translated: CASSQRPGGNTIYF.

This clonotype has a handful of counts. The rearrangement joins TRBV6-1 to TRBJ2-2; either TRBD1 or TRBD2 may supply D (5 bases each). Germline-derived CDR1 and CDR2 are MNHNS and SASEGT. This CDR3 spans 15 amino acids. The V and J ends lost 6 bases and 4 bases respectively, with 15 bases between them. This CDR3 is CASRVWDGSTGELFF. CDR3 nucleotides: TGTGCCAGCAGAGTTTGGGACGGTTCCACCGGGGAGCTGTTTTTT.

The chain combines TRBV12-3 or TRBV12-4 with TRBJ1-2; D uncertain. V gave up 5 bases and J gave up 7 bases, with 11 bases separating them. This CDR3 has 12 amino acids. This chain's CDR3 is CASSAHNRGYTF. CDR3 nucleotides: TGTGCCAGCAGTGCCCATAATCGTGGCTACACCTTC.

The table lists this clonotype with a few counts. This chain links TRBV4-1 with TRBJ2-1; TRBD2 aligns across 8 bases. Germline V lookup: CDR1 MGHRA, CDR2 YSYEKL. This CDR3 spans 17 amino acids. With 5 bases clipped from V and 8 bases from J, the junction kept 17 bases outside the gene matches. CDR3 sequence (DNA): TGCGCCAGCAGCGGACGGCCGTGGGCGGGAGGAGCCGATGAGCAGTTCTTC. Translating it yields CASSGRPWAGGADEQFF.

The rearrangement uses TRBV10-3 and TRBJ2-7, with 9 nucleotides matching TRBD1. The CDR3 consists of 13 residues. Germline lookup yields CDR1 ENHRY and CDR2 SYGVKD. The trim removed 0 bases at V and 6 bases at J, leaving 0 bases unmatched. CDR3 sequence: CAISESDRGEQYF. The CDR3 DNA follows: TGTGCCATCAGTGAGTCGGACAGGGGCGAGCAGTACTTC.

The chain employs TRBV12-3 or TRBV12-4 and TRBJ2-1, with D possibly being TRBD1 (6 bases). This CDR3 comprises 14 residues. Trimming pared 3 bases from V and 2 bases from J, leaving 8 bases between. The CDR3 DNA sequence: TGTGCCAGCAGTTTGGACAGAACCTACAATGAGCAGTTCTTC. This codes for CASSLDRTYNEQFF.

The chain couples TRBV4-2 to TRBJ2-7; 12 positions match TRBD2. With V trimmed by 4 bases and J by 9 bases, 7 bases remained unmatched. The CDR3 extends over 14 amino acids. Germline lookup yields CDR1 LGHNA and CDR2 YNFKEQ. The CDR3 is CASSPHGTSGPQYF. DNA of the CDR3: TGTGCCAGCAGCCCCCACGGGACTAGCGGGCCGCAGTACTTC.

There are many counts of this clonotype. The V gene is TRBV24-1, the J gene TRBJ2-5; no firm D call. Between the trimmed V and J ends, which lost 5 bases and 6 bases, there was a span of 9 bases. This CDR3 region has 12 residues. In germline, CDR1 is KGHDR, CDR2 SFDVKD. CDR3 sequence (DNA): TGTGCCACCAGTGGGGGTGGGAAGACCCAGTACTTC. Its translation is CATSGGGKTQYF.

This clonotype was picked up many times. The chain joins TRBV5-5 to TRBJ1-3; tentative D call: TRBD1 (6 bases). This CDR3 spans 18 amino acids. CDR1 is SGHKS and CDR2 is YYEKEE in the germline V gene (reference sequence). V lost 0 bases, J lost 0 bases, and 16 bases lay in between. The CDR3 reads CASSLGTAIYSSGNTIYF. The CDR3 coding sequence is TGTGCCAGCAGCTTGGGGACAGCCATCTACAGCTCTGGAAACACCATATATTTT.

The chain couples TRBV18 to TRBJ2-3, with D perhaps TRBD1 or TRBD2 (5 bases each). The V and J ends lost 6 bases and 0 bases respectively, with 10 bases between them. The CDR3 sequence is 14 residues long. Germline CDR1 KGHSH, CDR2 LQKENI. The CDR3 here is CASSPGRSTDTQYF. The CDR3 region has the DNA TGTGCCAGCTCCCCGGGACGGAGCACAGATACGCAGTATTTT.

The J gene is TRBJ1-5, the V gene TRBV27; 8 bases match TRBD1. The CDR3 contains 15 residues. Germline values: CDR1 MNHEY, CDR2 SMNVEV (reference sequence). V shed 6 bases, J shed 1 base, and the junction held 5 bases outside the gene matches. CDR3 bases: TGTGCCAGCAGCAGGACAGGGATGAGCAATCAGCCCCAGCATTTT. Protein product: CASSRTGMSNQPQHF.

This rearrangement joins TRBV5-1 to TRBJ1-1; D is uncertain. V was clipped by 2 bases and J by 0 bases, with 8 bases between them. This CDR3 spans 14 amino acids. Germline V gene data show CDR1 as SGHRS and CDR2 as YFSETQ. Here the CDR3 reads CASSFGGMNTEAFF. The DNA of the CDR3 is TGCGCCAGCAGCTTTGGAGGAATGAACACTGAAGCTTTCTTT.

This clonotype has at least ten counts. For the CDR3, the DNA is TGTGCCACCAGTGCCCAGGGAGCAACTAATGAAAAACTGTTTTTT. Translation gives CATSAQGATNEKLFF. The gene calls are TRBV24-1 and TRBJ1-4, with D tentatively TRBD1 (5 bases). Trimming pared 5 bases from V and 0 bases from J, leaving 9 bases between. Germline loops: CDR1 KGHDR, CDR2 SFDVKD. There are 15 residues in the CDR3.

The chain joins TRBV6-5 to TRBJ2-7; possibly TRBD1 for D (6 bases). Looked up from germline, CDR1 is MNHEY and CDR2 is SVGAGI. The CDR3 extends over 15 amino acids. Trimming stripped 4 bases from V and 2 bases from J, with 15 bases between. The CDR3 nucleotides read TGTGCCAGCAGTTCCCCGGGACAAACAGCCTACGAGCAGTACTTC. This translates into CASSSPGQTAYEQYF.

The chain combines TRBV10-3 with TRBJ2-1; perhaps TRBD2 as D (6 bases). CDR1 and CDR2 from the germline V gene are ENHRY and SYGVKD. The CDR3 is made up of 14 amino acids. Trimming left V 5 bases short and J 4 bases short, with 12 bases between. The CDR3 DNA reads as TGTGCCATCAGTCGGGACTCGGGATACAATGAGCAGTTCTTC. This translates into CAISRDSGYNEQFF.

This clonotype was counted between two and nine times. The genes are TRBV27 and TRBJ2-7; TRBD1 agrees at 7 bases. Unmatched junction bases numbered 4, after V lost 2 bases and J lost 0 bases. Germline CDR1 is MNHEY and CDR2 is SMNVEV (reference sequence). The length of the CDR3 is 15 residues. CDR3 DNA sequence: TGTGCCAGCAGTTTAGATGACAGGGCCTCCTACGAGCAGTACTTC. Encoded protein: CASSLDDRASYEQYF.

This clonotype was counted ten times or more. This rearrangement joins TRBV5-1 to TRBJ1-3, with TRBD1 matching over 7 bases. In germline, CDR1 is SGHRS, CDR2 YFSETQ. The CDR3 totals 16 residues. Unmatched junction bases numbered 7, after V lost 4 bases and J lost 0 bases. The CDR3 coding sequence is TGCGCCAGCAGCAAGGACAGGAGGAACTCTGGAAACACCATATATTTT. It specifies CASSKDRRNSGNTIYF.

The genes are TRBV3-1 and TRBJ1-3; the D is unclear. The CDR3 runs to 18 residues. Trimming removed 0 bases at V and 8 bases at J, with 23 bases between. From germline, CDR1 is LGHDT and CDR2 YNNKEL (reference sequence). Here the CDR3 reads CASSQEGVYLREEDTIYF. The CDR3 region has the DNA TGTGCCAGCAGCCAAGAAGGAGTGTATCTCCGAGAAGAGGACACCATATATTTT. The complete variable domain, with remaining parts taken from reference TRBV3-1 and TRBJ1-3, reads DTAVSQTPKYLVTQMGNDKSIKCEQNLGHDTMYWYKQDSKKFLKIMFSYNNKELIINETVPNRFSPKSPDKAHLNLHINSLELGDSAVYFCASSQEGVYLREEDTIYFGEGSWLTVV.

The J gene is TRBJ1-1, the V gene TRBV7-9; TRBD1 aligns across 11 bases. J was trimmed by 4 bases and V by 4 bases; bases with no gene match: 2. The CDR3 has 14 amino acids. Germline values: CDR1 SEHNR, CDR2 FQNEAQ (reference sequence). Here the CDR3 reads CASSWDRGGTEAFF. For the CDR3, the DNA is TGTGCCAGCAGCTGGGACAGGGGGGGCACTGAAGCTTTCTTT.

The rearrangement joins TRBV10-3 to TRBJ2-7, with D tentatively TRBD1 (6 bases). From germline, CDR1 is ENHRY and CDR2 SYGVKD. Trimming took off 11 bases at V and 2 bases at J, with 13 bases between the two ends. The CDR3 loop spans 12 amino acids. The CDR3 sequence is CAARDTTYEQYF. The CDR3 coding sequence is TGTGCCGCAAGGGACACCACCTACGAGCAGTACTTC.